Below, 4 T cell receptor beta chains from the same sample are listed, as sequenced in a study of OX40 agonist ivuxolimab in advanced cancers. Sequencing used immunoSEQ multiplex PCR; TCRdb keeps in-frame clones, though not all of them. The table records around 56,000 clones, about 80% of them present only once. Sequenced material: CD4+ or CD8+ T cells sorted from blood, taken in a trial of the OX40 agonist ivuxolimab. All receptors come from an adult with an advanced solid tumor such as melanoma, head and neck, liver or kidney cancer.

The rearrangement uses TRBV7-8 and TRBJ2-1; D is undetermined. This CDR3 is 12 amino acids long. The germline gives CDR1 SGHVS, CDR2 FQNEAQ. The V gene lost 0 bases and the J gene lost 7 bases, with 4 bases spanning the gap. The DNA of the CDR3 is TGTGCCAGCAGCTTAGCGAATAATGAGCAGTTCTTC. Translation: CASSLANNEQFF.

The chain recombines TRBV5-1 with TRBJ2-2, with 9 nucleotides matching TRBD1. Germline loops: CDR1 SGHRS, CDR2 YFSETQ. The V segment lost 4 bases and the J segment 4 bases; nucleotides outside the gene matches: 5. This CDR3 region has 15 residues. The CDR3, as DNA: TGCGCCAGCAGCGCCGGGACAGGGCTCACCGGGGAGCTGTTTTTT. Amino acid sequence: CASSAGTGLTGELFF.

This rearrangement joins TRBV7-2 to TRBJ1-1; TRBD1 is a possible D gene (6 bases). Germline CDR1 SGHTA, CDR2 FQGNSA. There are 14 residues in the CDR3. Trimming shortened V by 6 bases and J by 5 bases, and 16 bases separated the two germline ends. CDR3 nucleotides: TGTGCCAGCAGGGTAGGGGGGGCAGGGACTGAAGCTTTCTTT. Encoded protein: CASRVGGAGTEAFF.

V gene TRBV28 combines with J gene TRBJ1-1, with a tentative D call TRBD1 (5 bases). This CDR3 has 11 residues. The V gene's germline CDR1 is MDHEN and CDR2 SYDVKM. V dropped 10 bases and J dropped 1 base, with 7 bases sitting between them. The DNA of the CDR3 is TGTGCCACCCAGGGGAACACTGAAGCTTTCTTT. Encoded protein: CATQGNTEAFF. Full variable domain (outside the CDR3, taken from reference TRBV28 and TRBJ1-1): DVKVTQSSRYLVKRTGEKVFLECVQDMDHENMFWYRQDPGLGLRLIYFSYDVKMKEKGDIPEGYSVSREKKERFSLILESASTNQTSMYLCATQGNTEAFFGQGTRLTVV.